These 14 T cell receptor beta chains were sequenced from one sample in a study of cytomegalovirus exposure and HLA in healthy donors. PCR employed 60 Vbeta and 13 Jbeta primers. Produced via immunoSEQ multiplex PCR; TCRdb's table is partial and in-frame only. The table shows around 160,000 clones, with around 75% occurring only once. The source material was PBMCs. The receptors were gathered from a male donor in good health and CMV-seronegative.

The chain joins TRBV6-5 to TRBJ2-7, with TRBD2 matching over 7 bases. Germline CDR1 is MNHEY and CDR2 is SVGAGI. The CDR3 contains 14 residues. J was trimmed by 3 bases and V by 2 bases; bases with no gene match: 4. The CDR3 DNA follows: TGTGCCAGCAGTTACAGGGAGGGATACTACGAGCAGTACTTC. Encoded protein: CASSYREGYYEQYF.

The rearrangement uses TRBV6-1 and TRBJ2-5; 10 nucleotides agree with TRBD2. From germline, CDR1 is MNHNS and CDR2 SASEGT. This CDR3 comprises 16 residues. Unmatched junction bases numbered 7, after V lost 1 base and J lost 5 bases. This chain's CDR3 is CASSEGALAGVETQYF. The CDR3 bases are TGTGCCAGCAGTGAAGGCGCGCTAGCGGGAGTTGAGACCCAGTACTTC.

Only one count was recorded for this clone. The gene calls are TRBV7-3 and TRBJ2-5, with 10 bases aligning to TRBD2. V trimming: 2 bases; J trimming: 0 bases; junction bases outside the gene matches: 0. Germline CDR1 reads SGHTA; CDR2 reads FQGTGA. This CDR3 region has 15 residues. Here the CDR3 DNA reads TGTGCCAGCAGCTTAGGACTAGCGGACCAAGAGACCCAGTACTTC. Translated, it gives CASSLGLADQETQYF.

The CDR3 here is CASARLVPPTDTQYF. CDR3 bases: TGTGCCAGCGCGAGATTAGTACCCCCGACAGATACGCAGTATTTT. This chain links TRBV6-1 with TRBJ2-3; D is uncertain. The CDR3 contains 15 residues. Trimming stripped 8 bases from V and 3 bases from J, with 18 bases between. CDR1 is MNHNS and CDR2 is SASEGT in the germline V gene.

The chain joins TRBV13 to TRBJ2-7, with D possibly TRBD2 on 5 matching bases. The germline CDR1 and CDR2 sequences are PRHDT and FYEKMQ (reference sequence). The CDR3 spans 13 residues. Trimming removed 2 bases from V and 2 bases from J, with 7 bases in between. The CDR3 loop reads CASSLSGAYEQYF. The CDR3 DNA follows: TGTGCCAGCAGCTTAAGCGGTGCCTACGAGCAGTACTTC.

The chain carries TRBV4-1 and TRBJ2-1, with a possible D match to TRBD2 (5 bases). The CDR3 length is 16 residues. The V end lost 0 bases, the J end lost 4 bases, and 13 bases lay between the germline ends. Looked up from germline, CDR1 is MGHRA and CDR2 is YSYEKL. This chain's CDR3 is CASSQEGVAGYNEQFF. The CDR3 region has the DNA TGCGCCAGCAGCCAAGAGGGAGTCGCGGGTTACAATGAGCAGTTCTTC.

The rearrangement joins TRBV9 to TRBJ2-1; possibly TRBD1 for D (6 bases). In germline, CDR1 is SGDLS, CDR2 YYNGEE. This CDR3 region has 13 residues. V was cut by 4 bases and J by 6 bases, with 11 bases left in between. The chain's CDR3 is CASSPLGGNEQFF. CDR3 DNA: TGTGCCAGCAGCCCCCTAGGGGGCAATGAGCAGTTCTTC.

In nucleotides, the CDR3 is TGCGCCAGCGGGGAAGGGACAGGCTTTAACACTGAAGCTTTCTTT. Amino acid sequence: CASGEGTGFNTEAFF. V usage is TRBV5-1 and J usage is TRBJ1-1; 8 bases are shared with TRBD1. The CDR3 contains 15 residues. The germline V gene encodes CDR1 SGHRS and CDR2 YFSETQ. The V and J ends lost 7 bases and 2 bases, in that order; junction bases with no gene match: 10.

The chain joins TRBV4-2 to TRBJ1-3, with 8 positions matching TRBD1. The CDR3 is 14 residues long. J was trimmed by 7 bases and V by 2 bases; bases with no gene match: 4. Germline values: CDR1 LGHNA, CDR2 YNFKEQ. CDR3 sequence reads: CASSQLGQGNTIYF. The CDR3 DNA reads as TGTGCCAGCAGCCAATTAGGACAGGGTAACACCATATATTTT.

The chain joins TRBV5-1 to TRBJ2-1, with 8 bases aligning to TRBD2. Germline lookup yields CDR1 SGHRS and CDR2 YFSETQ. The CDR3 is 15 residues long. J was trimmed by 7 bases and V by 2 bases; bases with no gene match: 8. The CDR3 DNA follows: TGCGCCAGCAGCTTCACGGGAGGGCCGGGGAATGAGCAGTTCTTC. Amino acids: CASSFTGGPGNEQFF.

The chain combines TRBV7-3 with TRBJ2-2; D is possibly TRBD1 (5 bases). Trimming removed 5 bases at V and 7 bases at J, with 11 bases between. The germline gives CDR1 SGHTA, CDR2 FQGTGA. The CDR3 contains 13 residues. Here the CDR3 reads CASSVRQYGELFF. The DNA of the CDR3 is TGTGCCAGCAGCGTAAGACAGTACGGGGAGCTGTTTTTT.

This clone occurred a few times. The CDR3 coding sequence is TGCGCCAGCCGACAGGGGGCAAATAGCAATCAGCCCCAGCATTTT. It codes for CASRQGANSNQPQHF. The chain has TRBV5-1 and TRBJ1-5; 10 bases line up with TRBD1. V gave up 7 bases and J gave up 0 bases; unmatched junction bases: 4. Germline V gene lookup returns CDR1 SGHRS and CDR2 YFSETQ. CDR3 length: 15 residues.

V is TRBV6-4 and J is TRBJ2-3; TRBD2 matches at 13 bases. Trimming at V came to 6 bases and at J to 1 base, leaving 4 bases not matched to a gene. The CDR3 runs to 16 residues. Germline assignment: CDR1 MRHNA and CDR2 SNTAGT. DNA of the CDR3: TGTGCCAGCAGCGCCGGGACTAGCGGGGGCACAGATACGCAGTATTTT. Translating gives CASSAGTSGGTDTQYF.

The chain joins TRBV27 to TRBJ2-6; D ambiguous. V lost 8 bases, J lost 0 bases, and 11 bases lay in between. The CDR3 length is 15 residues. CDR1 is MNHEY, CDR2 SMNVEV, per germline (reference sequence). DNA for the CDR3: TGTGCCAGCTCAGACTCCACCTCTGGGGCCAACGTCCTGACTTTC. Translating gives CASSDSTSGANVLTF.